This entry concerns a single T cell receptor beta chain. Its target is unknown. Treatment indicated: oral pan-JAK inhibitor, 5-10 mg twice daily. Peripheral blood and lesional scalp punch biopsies came from alopecia areata patients. The sample originates from a study of CD8+ T cells in alopecia areata. The CDR3 spans 15 residues. The J segment lost 2 bases and the V segment lost 2 bases, leaving 7 bases of the junction unmatched. The germline V gene has CDR1 SQVTM and CDR2 ANQGSEA. General observations from the study: Normal skin contains resident alphabeta T cells, and these are also sequenced in scalp samples. How baseline CD8+ expansion relates to response remains uncertain (there was one nonresponder).

After isolation, RNA underwent reverse transcription to generate cDNA as the sequencing template. Repertoires were generated with immunoSEQ multiplex PCR, while TCRdb's copy carries only in-frame clones and drops some. The data show about 130,000 clones, around half seen once. The chain has TRBV29-1 and TRBJ2-7; the match to TRBD1 covers 9 bases. This material consisted of CD8+ T cells sorted from blood, taken at week 4, from a patient treated with tofacitinib. The clonotype comes from a human donor with alopecia areata. CDR3 coding DNA: TGCAGCGTTGAACTACAGGGGGCCAGTACCTACGAGCAGTACTTC. Encoded protein: CSVELQGASTYEQYF.